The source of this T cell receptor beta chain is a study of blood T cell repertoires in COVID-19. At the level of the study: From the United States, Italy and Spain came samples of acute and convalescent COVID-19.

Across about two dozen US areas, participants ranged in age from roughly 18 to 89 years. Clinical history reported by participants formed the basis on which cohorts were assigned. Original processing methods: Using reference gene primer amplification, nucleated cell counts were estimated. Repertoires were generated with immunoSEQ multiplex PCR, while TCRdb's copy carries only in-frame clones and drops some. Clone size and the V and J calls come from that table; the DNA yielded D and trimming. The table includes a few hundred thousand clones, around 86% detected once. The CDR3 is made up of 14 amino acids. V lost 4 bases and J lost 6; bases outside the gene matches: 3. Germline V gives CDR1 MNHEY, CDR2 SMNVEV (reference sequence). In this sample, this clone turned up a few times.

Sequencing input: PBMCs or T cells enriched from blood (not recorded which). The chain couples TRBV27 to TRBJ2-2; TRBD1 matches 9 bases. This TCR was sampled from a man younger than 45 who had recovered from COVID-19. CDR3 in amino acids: CASSSGQGAGELFF. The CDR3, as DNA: TGTGCCAGCAGTTCGGGACAGGGCGCCGGGGAGCTGTTTTTT.